This T cell receptor beta chain was captured in a study of blood T cell repertoires in COVID-19. Germline V gene data show CDR1 as SGHTA and CDR2 as FQGNSA. V was cut by 5 bases and J by 7 bases, with 18 bases left in between. The CDR3 sequence is 15 residues long. TCRdb's copy holds only in-frame clones and misses some; the assay was immunoSEQ multiplex PCR. Among 120,000 to 150,000 clones, more than 70% were seen once, and the ten largest hold 4.5% to 6%. Sequenced: PBMCs or T cells enriched from blood (not recorded which). This receptor was taken from a man aged 35 to 55 with acute COVID-19. The genes are TRBV7-2 and TRBJ2-1; weak D call: TRBD2 (6 bases). The CDR3 sequence: CASSPGARLGNEQFF. The CDR3 DNA follows: TGTGCCAGCAGCCCTGGAGCCCGACTAGGGAATGAGCAGTTCTTC.